This is a list of T cell receptor beta chains from one sample in a study of cytomegalovirus exposure and HLA in healthy donors. Sequencing was performed with immunoSEQ multiplex PCR; in TCRdb, only in-frame clones are kept and a portion is missing. Of about 140,000 clones listed, roughly 79% were seen once; the top ten hold roughly 10%. Sequenced sample: PBMCs. Every receptor here comes from a woman aged 55-70 years in good health and CMV-seropositive. CDR3s include the opening cysteine and the closing phenylalanine or tryptophan. A D gene is named only where the DNA matches it firmly. Rows may omit the clone size; those that give it use once, few, many or a size class.

clone_size j_call v_call d_call cdr3_nt cdr3_aa
- TRBJ2-6 TRBV5-1 - TGCGCCAGCAGCTTCTTGGGGCAGGGAAACTCTGGGGCCAACGTCCTGACTTTC CASSFLGQGNSGANVLTF
once TRBJ2-3 TRBV9 TRBD2 TGTGCCAGCAGCGTCCGACTAGCGGGGGGCGATACGCAGTATTTT CASSVRLAGGDTQYF
- TRBJ2-7 TRBV4-2 TRBD2 TGTGCCAGCAGCCGCGAGCTCGGGACTAGCGGATACGAGCAGTACTTC CASSRELGTSGYEQYF
- TRBJ2-7 TRBV7-2 TRBD2 TGTGCCAGCAGCTTAGGGGGAGGGACCTACGAGCAGTACTTC CASSLGGGTYEQYF
few TRBJ2-7 TRBV7-9 - TGTGCCAGCAGCTTTAGTCAGGGCAACGAGCAGTACTTC CASSFSQGNEQYF
few TRBJ2-2 TRBV7-9 - TGTGCCAGCCCCCTCCCGGGTGGCGGGGAGCTGTTTTTT CASPLPGGGELFF
- TRBJ2-1 TRBV2 - TGTGCCAGCAGTAGACTGATAACCTACAATGAGCAGTTCTTC CASSRLITYNEQFF
- TRBJ2-7 TRBV19 TRBD1 TGTGCCAGTAGTCCAGGGGGTACACAGACCTACGAGCAGTACTTC CASSPGGTQTYEQYF
once TRBJ2-3 TRBV28 - TGTGCCAGCAGTTCTCTGACAACCACAGATACGCAGTATTTT CASSSLTTTDTQYF
- TRBJ1-3 TRBV11-3 - TGTGCCAGCAGCCCGAGTTTCTCTGGAAACACCATATATTTT CASSPSFSGNTIYF
- TRBJ2-7 TRBV29-1 - TGCAGCGTTATACACGAAATCTCCTACGAGCAGTACTTC CSVIHEISYEQYF
- TRBJ2-7 TRBV18 TRBD2 TGTGCCAGCTCACCATCAGGACTAGCGGTCGAAAAAGGTAGGGCCTACGAGCAGTACTTC CASSPSGLAVEKGRAYEQYF
- TRBJ1-3 TRBV6-5 - TGTGCCAGCAGTGAAGCTGGGCGAAACACCATATATTTT CASSEAGRNTIYF
- TRBJ1-4 TRBV4-1 TRBD1 TGCGCCAGCAGCCAAGAAGTGACAGGGGAGGAAAAACTGTTTTTT CASSQEVTGEEKLFF
- TRBJ1-5 TRBV28 - TGTGCCAGCAGGGACATAGACAGATACAATCAGCCCCAGCATTTT CASRDIDRYNQPQHF
few TRBJ1-1 TRBV10-3 - TGTGCCATCAGTGAGTCGACGGGACTGACGAACACTGAAGCTTTCTTT CAISESTGLTNTEAFF
- TRBJ2-4 TRBV28 - TGTGCCAGCAGTTTAATCCAGGGGCTACAGTACTTC CASSLIQGLQYF
once TRBJ2-7 TRBV11-3 - TGTGCCAGCAGCGAGAAAGAAAAACAGTGGCCCTACGAGCAGTACTTC CASSEKEKQWPYEQYF
- TRBJ2-1 TRBV7-6 TRBD2 TGTGCCAGCAGCTTAGAACTCAGAGCGGGGGAAGACAATGAGCAGTTCTTC CASSLELRAGEDNEQFF
- TRBJ1-5 TRBV7-9 - TGTGCCAGCAGCTTAGGGAGGGGCAGCAATCAGCCCCAGCATTTT CASSLGRGSNQPQHF
- TRBJ2-1 TRBV28 TRBD2 TGTGCCAGCAGTTCGACTAGCGCGAGCTCCTACAATGAGCAGTTCTTC CASSSTSASSYNEQFF
- TRBJ2-1 TRBV7-3 - TGTGCCAGCAGCTTACATCAGGCCGCTAATGGGCAGTTCTTC CASSLHQAANGQFF
- TRBJ2-1 TRBV19 - TGTGCCAGTAGTATCGGGTCCTACAATGAGCAGTTCTTC CASSIGSYNEQFF
- TRBJ2-5 TRBV29-1 - TGCAGCGTGGGACTGGTGATAGGGAGAGAGACCCAGTACTTC CSVGLVIGRETQYF
- TRBJ2-7 TRBV6-1 TRBD2 TGTGCCAGCGAGGTGGCGGGAGGCGAGCAGTACTTC CASEVAGGEQYF
- TRBJ1-2 TRBV27 - TGTGCCAGCCCGGTCGCCAGGGACTATGGCTACACCTTC CASPVARDYGYTF
- TRBJ2-5 TRBV9 - TGTGCCAGCAGCGTAAATCAGGGGTCGGAGACCCAGTACTTC CASSVNQGSETQYF
- TRBJ2-7 TRBV19 TRBD1 TGTGCCAGTAGTATGAAGCCCAGGGGGCTGGACGAGCAGTACTTC CASSMKPRGLDEQYF
once TRBJ1-3 TRBV4-3 - TGCGCCAGCAGCCAAGATTGGGCGGGGACTAGGTCTGGAAACACCATATATTTT CASSQDWAGTRSGNTIYF
- TRBJ1-1 TRBV30 TRBD1 TGTGCCTGGACACTGGGACAGGGGACTGAAGCTTTCTTT CAWTLGQGTEAFF
- TRBJ2-3 TRBV30 TRBD2 TGTGCCTGGAGTCGCGGGAGGCTCACAGATACGCAGTATTTT CAWSRGRLTDTQYF
- TRBJ2-2 TRBV4-1 - TGCGCCAGCAGCCAGGGTTGGGTGGGAGCAGCCGGGGAGCTGTTTTTT CASSQGWVGAAGELFF
once TRBJ2-1 TRBV6-6 TRBD2 TGTGCCAGCAGGCCTTCCCAAGCGGGGGCCTACAATGAGCAGTTCTTC CASRPSQAGAYNEQFF
- TRBJ1-4 TRBV2 - TGTGCCAGCAGGTCGGGGGGCACTTCGACTGAAAAACTGTTTTTT CASRSGGTSTEKLFF
- TRBJ1-2 TRBV27 - TGTGCCAGCGGAGGTGAGGGCCCCTCCACCTTC CASGGEGPSTF
- TRBJ2-7 TRBV28 - TGTGCCAGCAGTTTACCCCACAGCTCCTACGAGCAGTACTTC CASSLPHSSYEQYF
- TRBJ1-5 TRBV2 - TGTGCCAGCAGTGAAGCAGACAGGCCGAATCAGCCCCAGCATTTT CASSEADRPNQPQHF
- TRBJ2-2 TRBV29-1 - TGCAGCGTCCAGAGGTACGCCGGGGAGCTGTTTTTT CSVQRYAGELFF
once TRBJ2-7 TRBV30 - TGTGCCTGGAGGGCTCAGGCAAGCTACGAGCAGTACTTC CAWRAQASYEQYF
- TRBJ1-1 TRBV6-6 - TGTGCCAGCAGCCCCTCCAGTCTTGGCACTGAAGCTTTCTTT CASSPSSLGTEAFF
once TRBJ2-1 TRBV5-1 - TGCGCCAGCAGCTTTGGCCTTGAGCAGTTCTTC CASSFGLEQFF
once TRBJ2-3 TRBV19 - TGTGCCAGTAGTATAACGGGAGACGGAGATACGCAGTATTTT CASSITGDGDTQYF
- TRBJ1-5 TRBV9 - TGTGCCAGCAGCTCCACCGGGAGTAATCAGCCCCAGCATTTT CASSSTGSNQPQHF
- TRBJ2-7 TRBV4-1 TRBD1 TGCGCCAGCAGCCACGTAGGGACAGGAGGAATCTACGAGCAGTACTTC CASSHVGTGGIYEQYF
- TRBJ2-1 TRBV30 - TGTGCCTGGAGTCCTCTGGCAAATGAGCAGTTCTTC CAWSPLANEQFF
- TRBJ1-2 TRBV6-1 - TGTGCCAGCAGTGAAGCGCTCGGAGGGACCGTCTATGGCTACACCTTC CASSEALGGTVYGYTF
- TRBJ1-1 TRBV9 - TGTGCCGGTAAGGAGGGCAGGCCGAACACTGAAGCTTTCTTT CAGKEGRPNTEAFF
once TRBJ2-2 TRBV6-6 - TGTGCCAGCAAGGAGCCCGGGGAGCTGTTTTTT CASKEPGELFF
- TRBJ2-4 TRBV5-1 TRBD2 TGCGCCAGCAGCTTGGTTGGCGGGGGGATTGGGAGCATTCAGTACTTC CASSLVGGGIGSIQYF
- TRBJ2-1 TRBV7-9 TRBD2 TGTGCCAGCAGCTTAGAAGCGGGACTTAGTTACAATGAGCAGTTCTTC CASSLEAGLSYNEQFF
- TRBJ2-3 TRBV5-6 - TGTGCCAGCAGCTCGACAGGGAGGGATACGCAGTATTTT CASSSTGRDTQYF
- TRBJ1-5 TRBV18 TRBD1 TGTGCCAGCTCACGGACAGGGGACAATCAGCCCCAGCATTTT CASSRTGDNQPQHF
- TRBJ2-2 TRBV30 TRBD1 TGTGCCTGGAGTGAGGGACAGGGGATACGGGAGCTGTTTTTT CAWSEGQGIRELFF
- TRBJ1-1 TRBV27 - TGTGCCAGCAGTCTCATCGGACAGAAGAACACTGAAGCTTTCTTT CASSLIGQKNTEAFF